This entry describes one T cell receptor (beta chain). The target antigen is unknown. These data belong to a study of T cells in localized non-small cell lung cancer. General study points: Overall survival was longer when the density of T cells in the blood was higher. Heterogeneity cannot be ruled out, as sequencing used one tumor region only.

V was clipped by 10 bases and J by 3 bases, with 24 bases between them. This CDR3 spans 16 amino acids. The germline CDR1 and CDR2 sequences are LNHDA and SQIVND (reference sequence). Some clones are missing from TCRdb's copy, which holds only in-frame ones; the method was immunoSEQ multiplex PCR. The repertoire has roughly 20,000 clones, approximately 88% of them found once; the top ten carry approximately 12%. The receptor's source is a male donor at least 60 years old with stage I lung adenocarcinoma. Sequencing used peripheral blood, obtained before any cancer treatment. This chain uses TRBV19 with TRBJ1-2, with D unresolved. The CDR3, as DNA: TGTGCCACCCTAGGGCAGTCTACTACGGCTGACTATGGCTACACCTTC. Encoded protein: CATLGQSTTADYGYTF.